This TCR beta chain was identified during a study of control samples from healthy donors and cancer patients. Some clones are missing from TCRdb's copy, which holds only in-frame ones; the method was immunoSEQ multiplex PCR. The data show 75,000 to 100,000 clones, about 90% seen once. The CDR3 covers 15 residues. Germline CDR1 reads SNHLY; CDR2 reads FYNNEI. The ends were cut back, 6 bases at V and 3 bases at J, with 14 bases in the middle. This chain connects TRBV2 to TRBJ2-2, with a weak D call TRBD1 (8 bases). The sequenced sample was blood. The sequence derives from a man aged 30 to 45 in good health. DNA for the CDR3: TGTGCCAGCAGAGAACAGGGGGGGGACACCGGGGAGCTGTTTTTT. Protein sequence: CASREQGGDTGELFF.